Listed below are T cell receptor beta chains from one sample, sequenced in a study of CD8 T cells in cerebrospinal fluid in Alzheimer's disease. For each CDR3 protein, TCRdb gives one entry from its re-call of the 10x single-cell sequencing reads, without DNA. The sample includes over a thousand distinct CDR3 sequences. Sequencing was carried out using cerebrospinal fluid. These receptors were taken from a human donor in good health. Each CDR3 is given with its conserved first and last residue. A clone size is listed for some rows: how often the clone was seen (once, few, many), or a class if it is expanded.

j_call,clone_size,v_call,cdr3_aa
TRBJ2-3,medium-sized,TRBV20-1,CSARAWRDLDTQYF
TRBJ2-1,medium-sized,TRBV24-1,CATSGSGPPSYNEQFF
TRBJ2-5,large,TRBV7-2,CASSLVPRQETQYF
TRBJ2-7,large,TRBV29-1,CSVTAAYEQYF
TRBJ2-2,medium-sized,TRBV7-2,CASSLRSVNTGELFF
TRBJ2-2,medium-sized,TRBV6-6,CASRPRDRNTGELFF
TRBJ1-2,medium-sized,TRBV9,CASSVGGYGYTF
TRBJ2-7,medium-sized,TRBV11-3,CASSSRTGLSSYEQYF
TRBJ1-1,medium-sized,TRBV6-5,CASSYQLQNTEAFF
TRBJ2-3,medium-sized,TRBV6-5,CASGGGGSSTDTQYF
TRBJ2-2,medium-sized,TRBV19,CASTGERGPPGELFF
TRBJ1-2,.,TRBV19,CASSLLNGYTF
TRBJ1-6,large,TRBV7-2,CASSPVILPGSPLHF
TRBJ1-6,medium-sized,TRBV11-2,CASRGGGANSPLHF
TRBJ2-1,medium-sized,TRBV5-1,CASSLGQINNEQFF
TRBJ2-2,medium-sized,TRBV5-4,CASSLGAGNTGELFF
TRBJ2-7,.,TRBV7-2,CASSLRGTGGYEQYF
TRBJ2-3,medium-sized,TRBV20-1,CSAHHSGLGTDTQYF
TRBJ1-2,medium-sized,TRBV3-1,CASSQVWEGGYTF
TRBJ2-3,medium-sized,TRBV30,CAWGTTGSTDTQYF
TRBJ2-1,large,TRBV7-9,CASSLQAEYNEQFF
TRBJ2-7,medium-sized,TRBV5-1,CASSLGTAEQYF
TRBJ2-1,medium-sized,TRBV20-1,CSARDWRNYNEQFF
TRBJ2-7,medium-sized,TRBV19,CASRRAGASGEQYF
TRBJ1-2,medium-sized,TRBV6-1,CASRGRTDYGYTF
TRBJ1-2,medium-sized,TRBV28,CASSPPGVGLYGYTF
TRBJ1-5,.,TRBV4-1,CASSPGQVPNQPQHF
TRBJ1-6,medium-sized,TRBV2,CASSGQGANSPLHF
TRBJ2-1,.,TRBV5-6,CASSLRTSGRGGRNEQFF
TRBJ1-4,medium-sized,TRBV7-3,CASSLPKGTNEKLFF
TRBJ2-7,.,TRBV9,CASSVEGTPSYEQYF
TRBJ2-1,.,TRBV13,CASSLPHLAGVNEQFF
TRBJ1-2,.,TRBV5-6,CASSPLTGGFDYGYTF
TRBJ2-1,medium-sized,TRBV9,CASSPRQSPLYNEQFF
TRBJ1-4,medium-sized,TRBV7-9,CASSYQGFNEKLFF
TRBJ1-2,medium-sized,TRBV6-5,CASKRGANYGYTF
TRBJ2-2,large,TRBV7-2,CASSSPGLAGRPGELFF
TRBJ2-3,medium-sized,TRBV6-2/TRBV6-3,CASQHRKTDTQYF
TRBJ2-1,medium-sized,TRBV3-1,CASSLGPRGRGYNEQFF
TRBJ2-3,.,TRBV7-9,CASSPGAGGPSDTQYF
TRBJ2-1,large,TRBV7-6,CASSPGLLKQFF
TRBJ2-1,medium-sized,TRBV13,CASSLALGLAGGFGNEQFF
TRBJ2-7,medium-sized,TRBV20-1,CRVGQGAREQYF
TRBJ1-5,.,TRBV7-2,CASSLRTGGDQPQHF